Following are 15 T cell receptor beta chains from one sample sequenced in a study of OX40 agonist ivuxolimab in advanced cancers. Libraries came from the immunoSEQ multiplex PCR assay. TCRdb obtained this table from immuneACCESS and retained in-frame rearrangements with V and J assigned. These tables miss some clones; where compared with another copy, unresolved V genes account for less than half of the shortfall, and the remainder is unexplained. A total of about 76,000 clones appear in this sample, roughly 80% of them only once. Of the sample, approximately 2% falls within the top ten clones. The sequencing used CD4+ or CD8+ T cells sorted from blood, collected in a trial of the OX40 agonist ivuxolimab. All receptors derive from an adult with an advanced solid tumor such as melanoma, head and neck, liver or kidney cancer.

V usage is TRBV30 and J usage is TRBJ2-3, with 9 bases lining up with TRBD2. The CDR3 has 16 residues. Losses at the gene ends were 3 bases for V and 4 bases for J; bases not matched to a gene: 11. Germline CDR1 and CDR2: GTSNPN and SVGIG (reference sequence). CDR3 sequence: CAWSPRGGGAADTQYF. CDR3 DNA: TGTGCCTGGAGCCCCAGGGGCGGGGGGGCCGCAGATACGCAGTATTTT.

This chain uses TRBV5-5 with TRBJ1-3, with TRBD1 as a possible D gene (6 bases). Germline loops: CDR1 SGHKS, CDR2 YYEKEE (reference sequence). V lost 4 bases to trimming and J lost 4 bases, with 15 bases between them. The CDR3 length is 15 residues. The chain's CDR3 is CASSPDRNIGNTIYF. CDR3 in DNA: TGTGCCAGCAGCCCCGACAGGAATATAGGAAACACCATATATTTT.

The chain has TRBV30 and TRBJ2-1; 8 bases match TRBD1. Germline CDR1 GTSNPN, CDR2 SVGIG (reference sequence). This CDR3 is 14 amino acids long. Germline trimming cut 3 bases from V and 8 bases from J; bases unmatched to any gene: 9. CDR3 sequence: CAWRPRGRGHEQFF. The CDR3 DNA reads TGTGCCTGGAGGCCCCGTGGCAGGGGGCATGAGCAGTTCTTC.

The CDR3 bases are TGTGCCAGCAGTGAACAAGGTGGCAATCAGCCCCAGCATTTT. As protein: CASSEQGGNQPQHF. The chain is built from TRBV2 and TRBJ1-5; D remains unclear. The CDR3 totals 14 residues. CDR1 and CDR2 (germline): SNHLY, FYNNEI. V shed 2 bases and J shed 2 bases, with 7 bases lying between them.

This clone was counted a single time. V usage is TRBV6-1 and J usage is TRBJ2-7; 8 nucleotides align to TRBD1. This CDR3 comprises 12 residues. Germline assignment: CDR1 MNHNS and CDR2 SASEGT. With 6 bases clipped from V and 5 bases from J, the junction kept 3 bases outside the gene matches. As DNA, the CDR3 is TGTGCCAGCAGCCTACAGGGGGACGAGCAGTACTTC. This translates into CASSLQGDEQYF.

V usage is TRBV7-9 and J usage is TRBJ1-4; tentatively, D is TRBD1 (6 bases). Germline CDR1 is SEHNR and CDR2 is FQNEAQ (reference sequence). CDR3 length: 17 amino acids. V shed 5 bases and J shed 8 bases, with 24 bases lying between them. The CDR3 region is CASSPHRRGTENEKLFF. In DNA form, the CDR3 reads TGTGCCAGCAGCCCCCATAGGAGGGGGACCGAAAACGAAAAACTGTTTTTT.

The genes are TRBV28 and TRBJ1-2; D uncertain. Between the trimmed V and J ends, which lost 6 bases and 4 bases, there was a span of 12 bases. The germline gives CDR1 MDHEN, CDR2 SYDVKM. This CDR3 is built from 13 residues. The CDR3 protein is CASRHPNSYGYTF. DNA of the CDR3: TGTGCCAGCAGGCACCCAAACTCCTATGGCTACACCTTC.

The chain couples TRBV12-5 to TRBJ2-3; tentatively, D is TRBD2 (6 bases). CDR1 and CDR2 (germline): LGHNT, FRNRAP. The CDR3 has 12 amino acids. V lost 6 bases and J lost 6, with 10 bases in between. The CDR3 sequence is CASGRGADTQYF. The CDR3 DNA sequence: TGTGCTAGTGGCCGCGGGGCGGATACGCAGTATTTT.

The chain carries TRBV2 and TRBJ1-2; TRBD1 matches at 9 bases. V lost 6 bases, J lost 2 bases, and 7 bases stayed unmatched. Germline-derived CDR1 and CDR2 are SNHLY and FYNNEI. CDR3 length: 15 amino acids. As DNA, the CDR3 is TGTGCCAGCAGAGAGCGACAGGGGGGAAACTATGGCTACACCTTC. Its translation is CASRERQGGNYGYTF.

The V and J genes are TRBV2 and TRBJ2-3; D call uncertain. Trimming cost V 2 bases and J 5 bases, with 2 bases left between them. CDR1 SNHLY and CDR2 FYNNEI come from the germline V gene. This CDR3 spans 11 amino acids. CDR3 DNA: TGTGCCAGCAGTGAAAGAGATACGCAGTATTTT. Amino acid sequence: CASSERDTQYF.

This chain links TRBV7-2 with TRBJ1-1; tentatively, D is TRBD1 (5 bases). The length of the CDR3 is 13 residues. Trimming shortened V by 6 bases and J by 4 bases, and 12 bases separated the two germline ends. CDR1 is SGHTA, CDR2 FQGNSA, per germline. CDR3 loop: CASRRARGTEAFF. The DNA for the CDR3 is TGTGCCAGCAGGAGAGCAAGGGGCACTGAAGCTTTCTTT.

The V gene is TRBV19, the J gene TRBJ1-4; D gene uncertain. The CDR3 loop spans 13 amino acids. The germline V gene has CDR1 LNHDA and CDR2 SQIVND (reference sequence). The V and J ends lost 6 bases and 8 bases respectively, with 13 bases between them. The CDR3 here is CASRTSGEEKLFF. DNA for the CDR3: TGTGCCAGTAGGACGTCCGGGGAAGAAAAACTGTTTTTT.

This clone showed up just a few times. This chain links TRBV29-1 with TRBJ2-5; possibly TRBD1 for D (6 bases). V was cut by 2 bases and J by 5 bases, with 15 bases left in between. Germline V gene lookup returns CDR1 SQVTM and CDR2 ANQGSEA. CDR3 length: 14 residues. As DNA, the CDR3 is TGCAGCGTTGAAAGAGGGGGAAGTCGGGAGACCCAGTACTTC. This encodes CSVERGGSRETQYF.

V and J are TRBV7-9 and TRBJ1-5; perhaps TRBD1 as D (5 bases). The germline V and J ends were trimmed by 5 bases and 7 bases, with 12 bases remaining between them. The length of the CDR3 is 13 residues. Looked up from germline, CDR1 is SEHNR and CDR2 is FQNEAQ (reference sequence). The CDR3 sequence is CASSPRDRQPQHF. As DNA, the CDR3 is TGTGCCAGCAGCCCACGGGACCGCCAGCCCCAGCATTTT.

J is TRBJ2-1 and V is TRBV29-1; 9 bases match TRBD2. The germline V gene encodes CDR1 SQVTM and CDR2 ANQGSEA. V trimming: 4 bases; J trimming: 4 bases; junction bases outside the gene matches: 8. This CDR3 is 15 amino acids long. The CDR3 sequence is CSVGRFAGGYNEQFF. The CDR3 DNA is TGCAGCGTTGGGAGGTTTGCGGGGGGGTACAATGAGCAGTTCTTC.